The T cell receptor (beta chain) under discussion was sequenced for a study of blood T cell repertoires in COVID-19. Study-wide context: Samples representing acute and convalescent COVID-19 were sourced from the United States, Italy and Spain.

Original processing methods: The assay estimated nucleated cells by amplifying reference gene primers. TCRdb keeps only in-frame clones here, not all; method: immunoSEQ multiplex PCR. The V and J calls and clone size come from that table; D and trimming were worked out from the DNA. The table lists 200,000 to 250,000 clones, more than 75% of them singletons, with 2.5% to 3.5% in the top ten. Germline V gene lookup returns CDR1 SGHTA and CDR2 FQGTGA. This CDR3 has 14 residues. The germline V and J ends were trimmed by 2 bases and 0 bases, with 6 bases remaining between them. Sequenced material: peripheral blood. This sequence joins TRBV7-3 and TRBJ2-3; no firm D call. This TCR was sampled from a woman in her 30s who had recovered from COVID-19. The CDR3 sequence is CASSLSTSTDTQYF. The CDR3 DNA is TGTGCCAGCAGCTTATCTACTAGCACAGATACGCAGTATTTT. Filled out from reference TRBV7-3 and TRBJ2-3, the complete variable domain reads GAGVSQTPSNKVTEKGKYVELRCDPISGHTALYWYRQSLGQGPEFLIYFQGTGAADDSGLPNDRFFAVRPEGSVSTLKIQRTERGDSAVYLCASSLSTSTDTQYFGPGTRLTVL.